A single sample gave rise to the 23 T cell receptor beta chains below, sequenced in a study of T-cell reconstitution after alpha-beta-depleted transplantation in children. Unique molecular identifiers were built into the TCRbeta library. TCRdb ran MiXCR on the PCR reads and lists one entry per CDR3 protein. The repertoire consists of about 690,000 distinct CDR3 sequences, with 16% occurring once and the leading ten covering approximately 1.1%. The specimen was PBMCs from the stem cell graft donor, collected from the stem cell graft. The receptors were sampled from a human donor who donated a stem cell graft to a child with acute myeloid leukemia.

The chain has TRBV20-1 and TRBJ2-7; D is unresolved. Germline lookup yields CDR1 DFQATT and CDR2 SNEGSKA (reference sequence). Trimming removed 4 bases at V and 13 bases at J, with 17 bases between. This CDR3 has 11 residues. CDR3 coding DNA: TGCAGTGCTACTGACGGTCGCTCTTCCTACTTC. Its translation: CSATDGRSSYF.

This chain uses TRBV11-2 with TRBJ2-7, with D hard to call. CDR1 SGHAT and CDR2 FQNNGV come from the germline V gene. Trimming shortened V by 0 bases and J by 3 bases, and 6 bases separated the two germline ends. The length of the CDR3 is 13 residues. The CDR3 sequence is CASSLDLIYEQYV. CDR3 DNA: TGTGCCAGCAGCTTAGACCTCATCTACGAGCAGTACGTC.

This chain joins TRBV5-1 and TRBJ2-2; a possible D gene is TRBD1 (6 bases). Between the trimmed V and J ends, which lost 2 bases and 2 bases, there was a span of 13 bases. Germline assignment: CDR1 SGHRS and CDR2 YFSETQ. The CDR3 covers 16 residues. The CDR3 region is CASSLARQANTGELFF. The CDR3 DNA reads TGCGCCAGCAGCTTAGCCCGACAGGCTAACACCGGGGAGCTGTTTTTT.

This clonotype has only a few counts. The DNA of the CDR3 is TGTGCCAGCCCGAGGGAACAGGGACCCTATGGCTACACCTTC. As protein: CASPREQGPYGYTF. The J gene is TRBJ1-2, the V gene TRBV6-1; TRBD1 might be the D (6 bases). The CDR3 covers 14 residues. CDR1 and CDR2 (germline): MNHNS, SASEGT. The V end was cut by 8 bases, the J end by 4 bases, with 17 bases between.

This CDR3 reads CASSWGDRGDNQPQHF. CDR3 nucleotides: TGTGCCAGCTCCTGGGGGGACAGGGGGGACAATCAGCCCCAGCATTTT. V usage is TRBV12-3 or TRBV12-4 and J usage is TRBJ1-5; 11 bases are shared with TRBD1. Trimming at V came to 8 bases and at J to 3 bases, leaving 9 bases not matched to a gene. The CDR3 has 16 amino acids.

This clonotype was observed once. As DNA, the CDR3 is TGTGCCAGCAGTGCTACCTGGACAGGCAATGGCTACACCTTC. This translates into CASSATWTGNGYTF. J is TRBJ1-2 and V is TRBV25-1; 7 bases agree with TRBD1. Per germline, CDR1 MGHDK and CDR2 SYGVNS. Losses at the gene ends were 4 bases for V and 6 bases for J; bases not matched to a gene: 8. The CDR3 sequence is 14 residues long.

This clonotype was found a few times. The V and J genes are TRBV7-3 and TRBJ2-1; 11 nucleotides agree with TRBD2. The ends lost 6 bases at V and 7 bases at J; junction bases unmatched: 5. The CDR3 spans 14 residues. Germline V gives CDR1 SGHTA, CDR2 FQGTGA. The CDR3 here is CASSNSGGGNEQFF. The CDR3 DNA reads TGTGCCAGCAGTAATAGCGGGGGGGGTAATGAGCAGTTCTTC.

This clonotype was counted ten times or more. The chain couples TRBV6-1 to TRBJ1-1; the match to TRBD1 covers 11 bases. V lost 0 bases and J lost 1; bases outside the gene matches: 7. The CDR3 extends over 18 amino acids. The germline CDR1 and CDR2 sequences are MNHNS and SASEGT. CDR3 nucleotides: TGTGCCAGCAGTGAAGCGGTTCGGGGACAGGGGGGGAACACTGAAGCTTTCTTT. This codes for CASSEAVRGQGGNTEAFF.

This chain connects TRBV24-1 to TRBJ2-2, with 13 nucleotides matching TRBD2. The J segment lost 5 bases and the V segment lost 4 bases, leaving 6 bases of the junction unmatched. This CDR3 is built from 17 residues. CDR1 KGHDR and CDR2 SFDVKD come from the germline V gene. This chain's CDR3 is CATSDRTSGGETGELFF. The DNA for the CDR3 is TGTGCCACCAGTGACCGGACTAGCGGGGGTGAGACCGGGGAGCTGTTTTTT.

This clonotype occurred many times. The CDR3 reads CASSSRGDRETQYF. CDR3 DNA sequence: TGTGCCAGCAGTTCCCGGGGTGACCGAGAGACCCAGTACTTC. This sequence joins TRBV28 and TRBJ2-5, with a possible D match to TRBD2 (5 bases). Trimming stripped 4 bases from V and 4 bases from J, with 13 bases between. CDR1 is MDHEN, CDR2 SYDVKM, per germline. The CDR3 has 14 amino acids.

V and J are TRBV10-3 and TRBJ2-7, with a weak D call TRBD2 (6 bases). Germline V gene data show CDR1 as ENHRY and CDR2 as SYGVKD. V was shortened by 0 bases and J by 0 bases, with 12 bases between the two germline ends. The CDR3 has 16 residues. CDR3 in DNA: TGTGCCATCAGTGAGTCGGAAGCGGGTAGCTCCTACGAGCAGTACTTC. Translating gives CAISESEAGSSYEQYF.

The V and J genes are TRBV4-3 and TRBJ2-1, with a tentative D call TRBD2 (6 bases). CDR3 size: 15 residues. Trimming shortened V by 4 bases and J by 9 bases, and 19 bases separated the two germline ends. Germline values: CDR1 LGHNA, CDR2 YSLEER. CDR3 in amino acids: CASSRGPGERVEQFF. In nucleotides, the CDR3 is TGCGCCAGCAGCCGAGGACCGGGAGAAAGGGTTGAGCAGTTCTTC.

This clonotype has just a few counts. The genes are TRBV29-1 and TRBJ1-2; D possibly corresponds to TRBD1 (6 bases). Trimming stripped 1 base from V and 3 bases from J, with 9 bases between. The CDR3 totals 13 residues. Germline CDR1 is SQVTM and CDR2 is ANQGSEA. CDR3 sequence: CSVEADRDYGYTF. DNA for the CDR3: TGCAGCGTTGAAGCGGACAGAGACTATGGCTACACCTTC.

The chain combines TRBV9 with TRBJ2-3; D is possibly TRBD2 (6 bases). Germline CDR1 and CDR2: SGDLS and YYNGEE. Trimming shortened V by 2 bases and J by 5 bases, and 15 bases separated the two germline ends. This CDR3 contains 15 residues. CDR3 in DNA: TGTGCCAGCAGCGTTAGGAGACGGGGAGGAGATACGCAGTATTTT. This encodes CASSVRRRGGDTQYF.

This chain uses TRBV5-1 with TRBJ1-1; D perhaps matches TRBD1 (6 bases). The CDR3 consists of 13 residues. V was trimmed by 5 bases and J by 2 bases, leaving 10 bases between them. Germline V gene lookup returns CDR1 SGHRS and CDR2 YFSETQ. In DNA form, the CDR3 reads TGCGCCAGCAGTTCGGGACACAACACTGAAGCTTTCTTT. It specifies CASSSGHNTEAFF.

V is TRBV7-9 and J is TRBJ2-3, with D maybe TRBD2 (6 bases). The CDR3 is made up of 15 amino acids. The V end was cut by 5 bases, the J end by 0 bases, with 12 bases between. Germline CDR1 and CDR2: SEHNR and FQNEAQ (reference sequence). The CDR3 DNA sequence: TGTGCCAGCAGCGGGGGGATTGCTAGCACAGATACGCAGTATTTT. Protein sequence: CASSGGIASTDTQYF. The full variable domain, completed using reference TRBV7-9 and TRBJ2-3, is DTGVSQNPRHKITKRGQNVTFRCDPISEHNRLYWYRQTLGQGPEFLTYFQNEAQLEKSRLLSDRFSAERPKGSFSTLEIQRTEQGDSAMYLCASSGGIASTDTQYFGPGTRLTVL.

This chain connects TRBV20-1 to TRBJ2-3; D is ambiguous. Germline V gives CDR1 DFQATT, CDR2 SNEGSKA (reference sequence). This CDR3 spans 12 amino acids. The ends were cut back, 3 bases at V and 4 bases at J, with 8 bases in the middle. CDR3 in DNA: TGCAGTGCTAGTTCGCTAGCAGATACGCAGTATTTT. Amino acid sequence: CSASSLADTQYF.

This clonotype was observed a few times. This CDR3 reads CASSRESGVTDTQYF. The CDR3 DNA is TGTGCCAGCAGCCGCGAGTCAGGGGTGACAGATACGCAGTATTTT. The chain has TRBV12-3 or TRBV12-4 and TRBJ2-3; TRBD1 might be the D (6 bases). The CDR3 covers 15 residues. V was shortened by 6 bases and J by 3 bases, with 16 bases between the two germline ends.

Many counts were recorded for this clonotype. This CDR3 is CSAILAGGSGEQYF. DNA for the CDR3: TGCAGTGCAATCCTAGCGGGGGGGTCAGGCGAGCAGTACTTC. The chain carries TRBV20-1 and TRBJ2-7; 12 bases map to TRBD2. The CDR3 contains 14 residues. Germline lookup yields CDR1 DFQATT and CDR2 SNEGSKA (reference sequence). Trimming took 6 bases from V and 6 from J; bases not matched to a gene: 9.

This clonotype was counted at least ten times. The chain combines TRBV7-2 with TRBJ1-2, with 8 bases fitting TRBD1. Germline CDR1 SGHTA, CDR2 FQGNSA. The CDR3 sequence is 16 residues long. The trim removed 5 bases at V and 4 bases at J, leaving 12 bases unmatched. CDR3 bases: TGTGCCAGCAGCCGTGGGGGGACAGGCCTTGGCTATGGCTACACCTTC. Translation gives CASSRGGTGLGYGYTF.

This sequence joins TRBV5-6 and TRBJ1-1; 9 nucleotides align to TRBD1. Per the germline V gene, CDR1 is SGHDT and CDR2 is YYEEEE. V lost 4 bases, J lost 4 bases, and 20 bases stayed unmatched. This CDR3 has 19 amino acids. The CDR3 DNA follows: TGTGCCAGCAGCCCCGAAAGAGGAGGGGACAGGGTTTGGGGCACTGAAGCTTTCTTT. Translation gives CASSPERGGDRVWGTEAFF.

This clonotype was counted many times. The rearrangement links TRBV6-2 or TRBV6-3 to TRBJ2-1, with TRBD2 as a possible D gene (5 bases). Looked up from germline, CDR1 is MNHEY and CDR2 is SVGEGT. This CDR3 contains 12 residues. Trimming pared 2 bases from V and 9 bases from J, leaving 8 bases between. Written as DNA, the CDR3 is TGTGCCAGCAGTTACGATGGACTTGAGCAGTTCTTC. Its protein product is CASSYDGLEQFF.

This clonotype has at least ten counts. The V gene is TRBV20-1, the J gene TRBJ2-7; D gene uncertain. The CDR3 loop spans 11 amino acids. Germline V CDR1 and CDR2: DFQATT, SNEGSKA (reference sequence). The V gene lost 6 bases and the J gene lost 2 bases, with 8 bases spanning the gap. CDR3 nucleotides: TGCAGTGCCGCTACCACCTACGAGCAGTACGTC. This codes for CSAATTYEQYV.